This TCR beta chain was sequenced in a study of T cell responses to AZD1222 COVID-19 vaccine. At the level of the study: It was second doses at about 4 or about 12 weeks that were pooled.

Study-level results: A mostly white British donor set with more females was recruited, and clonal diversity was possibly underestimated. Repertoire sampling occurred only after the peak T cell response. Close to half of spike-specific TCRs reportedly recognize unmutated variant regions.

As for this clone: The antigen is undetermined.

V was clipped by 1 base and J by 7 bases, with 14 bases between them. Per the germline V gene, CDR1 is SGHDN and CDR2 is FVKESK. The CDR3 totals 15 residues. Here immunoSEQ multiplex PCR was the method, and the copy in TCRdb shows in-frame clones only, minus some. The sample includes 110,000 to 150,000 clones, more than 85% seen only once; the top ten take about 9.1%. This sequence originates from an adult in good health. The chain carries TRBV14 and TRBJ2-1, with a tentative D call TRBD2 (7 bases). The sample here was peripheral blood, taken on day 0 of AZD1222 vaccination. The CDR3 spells CASSQVVGGPNEQFF. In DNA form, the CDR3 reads TGTGCCAGCAGCCAAGTGGTGGGGGGGCCAAATGAGCAGTTCTTC.